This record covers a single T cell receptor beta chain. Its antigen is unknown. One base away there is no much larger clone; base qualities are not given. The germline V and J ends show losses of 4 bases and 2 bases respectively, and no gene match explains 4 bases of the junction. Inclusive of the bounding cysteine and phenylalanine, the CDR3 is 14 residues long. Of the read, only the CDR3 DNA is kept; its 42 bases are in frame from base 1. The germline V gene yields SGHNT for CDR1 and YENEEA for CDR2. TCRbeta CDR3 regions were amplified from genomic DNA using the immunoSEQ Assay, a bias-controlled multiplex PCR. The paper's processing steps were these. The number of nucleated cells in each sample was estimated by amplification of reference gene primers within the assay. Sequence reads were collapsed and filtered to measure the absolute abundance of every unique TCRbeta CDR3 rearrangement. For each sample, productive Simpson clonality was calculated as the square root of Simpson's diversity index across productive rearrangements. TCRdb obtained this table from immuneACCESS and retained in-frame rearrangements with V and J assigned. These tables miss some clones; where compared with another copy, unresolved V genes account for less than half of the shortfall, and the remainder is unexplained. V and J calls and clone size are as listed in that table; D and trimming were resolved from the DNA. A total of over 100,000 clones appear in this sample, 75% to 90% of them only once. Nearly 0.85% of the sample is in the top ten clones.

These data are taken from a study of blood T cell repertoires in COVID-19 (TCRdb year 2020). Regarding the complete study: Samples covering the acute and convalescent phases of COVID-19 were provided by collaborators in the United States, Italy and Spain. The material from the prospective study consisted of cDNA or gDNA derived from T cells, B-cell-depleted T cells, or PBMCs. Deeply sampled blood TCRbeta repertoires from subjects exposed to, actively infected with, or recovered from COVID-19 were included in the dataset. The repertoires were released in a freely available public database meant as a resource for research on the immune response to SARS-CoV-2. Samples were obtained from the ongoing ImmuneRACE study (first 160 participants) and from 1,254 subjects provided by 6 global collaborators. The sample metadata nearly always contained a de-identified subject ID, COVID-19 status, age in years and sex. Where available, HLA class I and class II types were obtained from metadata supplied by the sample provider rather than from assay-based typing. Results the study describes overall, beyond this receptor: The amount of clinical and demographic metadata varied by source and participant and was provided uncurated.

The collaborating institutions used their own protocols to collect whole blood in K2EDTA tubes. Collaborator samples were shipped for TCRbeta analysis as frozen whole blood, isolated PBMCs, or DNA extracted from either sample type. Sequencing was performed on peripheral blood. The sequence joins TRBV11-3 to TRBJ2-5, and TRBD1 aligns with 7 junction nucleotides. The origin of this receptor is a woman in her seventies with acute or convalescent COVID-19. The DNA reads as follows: TGTGCCAGCAGCTCGAGACAGGGTCAAGAGACCCAGTACTTC. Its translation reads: CASSSRQGQETQYF.